This TCR beta chain originates from a study of shared clonotypes between healthy human individuals. Each donor was a Caucasian adult residing in Nashville, Tennessee. Running of the assay took place at deep level. Here immunoSEQ multiplex PCR was the method, and the copy in TCRdb shows in-frame clones only, minus some. The profile shows over a million clones, around 82% of them singletons. The sequence derives from a man between 18 and 29 years old in good health. Some clones in this sample may be carry-over from other donors' samples. Specimen: memory CD4+ T cells from PBMCs. Noted subset: CD45RA-negative fraction.

The CDR3 DNA reads as TGTGCCAGCAGTTTCCCCGGTTTGAAACTAAGACTAGCGGGAGAAAACACCGGGGAGCTGTTTTTT. Protein product: CASSFPGLKLRLAGENTGELFF. This chain joins TRBV28 and TRBJ2-2; 12 nucleotides agree with TRBD2. V gave up 3 bases and J gave up 2 bases; unmatched junction bases: 19. Per the germline V gene, CDR1 is MDHEN and CDR2 is SYDVKM. The CDR3 extends over 22 amino acids.